Listed below are T cell receptor beta chains from one sample, sequenced in a study of radiation and T cells in renal cell carcinoma. Generated by immunoSEQ multiplex PCR, the TCRdb table keeps only in-frame clones and is missing some. The sample comprises some 75,000 clones, around 80% of which are singletons, and roughly 6% rests with the top ten. Sequences were derived from blood, sampled from a patient whose treatment included radiotherapy and nephrectomy. The receptor set was obtained from a man in his 60s with renal cell carcinoma. CDR3s include the opening cysteine and the closing phenylalanine or tryptophan. Each record gives: V gene, CDR3 protein.

v_call: TRBV7-8
cdr3_aa: CASSPSRGTRPGRDYGYTF

v_call: TRBV27
cdr3_aa: CASSFRGTSGSSDKNIQYF

v_call: TRBV7-2
cdr3_aa: CASSLSGTSQETQYF

v_call: TRBV5-5
cdr3_aa: CASSQDSLAGGYEQYF

v_call: TRBV27
cdr3_aa: CASSFGQGEAFF

v_call: TRBV10-2
cdr3_aa: CASSEGLGTDTQYF

v_call: TRBV19
cdr3_aa: CASSIDRGRGEQYF

v_call: TRBV4-1
cdr3_aa: CASSQVWTGEYTGELFF

v_call: TRBV7-8
cdr3_aa: CASSRGGRGVETQYF

v_call: TRBV25-1
cdr3_aa: CASSDRGLVPNEKLFF

v_call: TRBV4-1
cdr3_aa: CASSLLVKAVAGDEQYF

v_call: TRBV27
cdr3_aa: CASSSRTGGTGTQYF

v_call: TRBV5-4
cdr3_aa: CASGVYGLAGGNYNEQFF

v_call: TRBV10-1
cdr3_aa: CASSESRAGGWYEQYF

v_call: TRBV5-8
cdr3_aa: CATRHGSSYNEQFF

v_call: TRBV5-1
cdr3_aa: CASSLGLAGVGDTQYF

v_call: TRBV5-1
cdr3_aa: CASSLQQGAGLNGYTF

v_call: TRBV28
cdr3_aa: CASSGDRVSYEQYF

v_call: TRBV6-5
cdr3_aa: CASSPVRREANEQFF

v_call: TRBV19
cdr3_aa: CASSPLTGSGYTF

v_call: TRBV11-3
cdr3_aa: CASSLGGGAAKEAFF

v_call: TRBV7-2
cdr3_aa: CASSLGASGGTNTQYF

v_call: TRBV19
cdr3_aa: CASSQGRYYEQYF

v_call: TRBV28
cdr3_aa: CATSRQGGRGYTF

v_call: TRBV10-3
cdr3_aa: CAISESEDSYEQYF

v_call: TRBV19
cdr3_aa: CASKSGRDSFPAYNEQFF

v_call: TRBV15
cdr3_aa: CATSRDQAEETQYF

v_call: TRBV29-1
cdr3_aa: CSVRGLGDEQFF

v_call: TRBV7-2
cdr3_aa: CASSLVWQGTPGELFF

v_call: TRBV2
cdr3_aa: CASSELGGMGSYNEQFF

v_call: TRBV2
cdr3_aa: CASSAEGGQPQHF

v_call: TRBV25-1
cdr3_aa: CASSEGAIADEKLFF

v_call: TRBV18
cdr3_aa: CASSPLHTSNEQFF

v_call: TRBV7-9
cdr3_aa: CASSLGGYTF

v_call: TRBV4-2
cdr3_aa: CASSPSYQGEVANEKLFF

v_call: TRBV5-1
cdr3_aa: CASKETGLMETQYF

v_call: TRBV11-2
cdr3_aa: CASSLAGPNTGELFF

v_call: TRBV4-1
cdr3_aa: CASSQGIGISYNEQFF

v_call: TRBV28
cdr3_aa: CASSLVQGREQYF

v_call: TRBV6-6
cdr3_aa: CASSFDRGYIQYF

v_call: TRBV19
cdr3_aa: CASNPTGGSRVHTEAFF

v_call: TRBV5-6
cdr3_aa: CASSLAGTGENIQYF

v_call: TRBV9
cdr3_aa: CASSVGVGAEKLFF

v_call: TRBV27
cdr3_aa: CASSRPPGHEQYF

v_call: TRBV28
cdr3_aa: CASSLSSTYEQYF

v_call: TRBV28
cdr3_aa: CASSSPTSGRLMTGELFF

v_call: TRBV19
cdr3_aa: CASSRTGRETQYF

v_call: TRBV11-2
cdr3_aa: CASSRGTSGRRTGELFF

v_call: TRBV6-5
cdr3_aa: CASYPGAGANVLTF

v_call: TRBV20-1
cdr3_aa: CSARRYNEQFF

v_call: TRBV6-5
cdr3_aa: CASSYRVRNEQFF

v_call: TRBV28
cdr3_aa: CASSSGAYTEAFF

v_call: TRBV12-5
cdr3_aa: CASGLGLAGGIGGELFF

v_call: TRBV7-2
cdr3_aa: CASSLAGAYEQYF

v_call: TRBV11-2
cdr3_aa: CASSLDGPDYEQYF

v_call: TRBV28
cdr3_aa: CASSGGGGNQPQHF

v_call: TRBV30
cdr3_aa: CAWSQGTSGEQYF

v_call: TRBV28
cdr3_aa: CASSYESGSPTDTQYF

v_call: TRBV27
cdr3_aa: CASSTFRGEGGVYEQYF